The 15 T cell receptor beta chains reported below all come from one sample, sequenced in a study of regulatory T cells in long-lasting Graves disease. In building TCR beta libraries, iRepertoire HTBI primers were used together with Arm-PCR of CDR3 regions. TCRdb redid the calling of the multiplex PCR reads with MiXCR, one entry per CDR3 protein. This table has hundreds of thousands of distinct CDR3 sequences, roughly 14% appearing once. Time point noted: newly diagnosed GD, antithyroid drugs for less than 3 months. PBMCs were the source of the RNA used for TCR sequencing. These same records also appear under a second study, on T cells in Graves' hyperthyroidism and ophthalmopathy.

The sequencing used peripheral blood mononuclear cells (PBMCs), collected at new diagnosis, from a patient treated with antithyroid drugs. Receptors originate from a man between 25 and 39 years old with Graves disease.

This clonotype turned up a few times. This chain connects TRBV5-8 to TRBJ2-5; 7 bases fit TRBD2. Germline V CDR1 and CDR2: SGHTS, YDEGEE. The CDR3 has 14 residues. Unmatched junction bases numbered 7, after V lost 3 bases and J lost 5 bases. The CDR3 loop reads CASSSRTRSETQYF. In nucleotides, the CDR3 is TGTGCCAGCAGCTCCAGGACTAGATCGGAGACCCAGTACTTC. Complete variable domain (other parts from reference TRBV5-8 and TRBJ2-5): EAGVTQSPTHLIKTRGQQATLRCSPISGHTSVYWYQQALGLGLQFLLWYDEGEERNRGNFPPRFSGRQFPNYSSELNVNALELEDSALYLCASSSRTRSETQYFGPGTRLLVL.

This rearrangement joins TRBV29-1 to TRBJ1-2; D call uncertain. The CDR3 is 12 amino acids. V lost 5 bases to trimming and J lost 4 bases, with 11 bases between them. Germline V gene data show CDR1 as SQVTM and CDR2 as ANQGSEA. The CDR3 DNA is TGCAGCGTTTTGTCCACTACCTATGGCTACACCTTC. Translated: CSVLSTTYGYTF.

Turning to this clonotype: A much larger clonotype is one base distant, so this may be a read error. The conserved phenylalanine or tryptophan normally closing the CDR3 is absent here, so this likely arose from a read error. The chain links TRBV5-1 to TRBJ1-1; D unresolved. The CDR3 has 14 amino acids. Germline V gives CDR1 SGHRS, CDR2 YFSETQ. Trimming cost V 6 bases and J 0 bases, with 12 bases left between them. In DNA, the CDR3 is TGCGCCAGCACTCGAGGGATTTTGAACACTGAAGCTTTCTCT. Its protein is CASTRGILNTEAFS.

The table lists this clonotype with many counts. The CDR3 region has the DNA TGTGCCAGCAGCTTAGTCGACGACGAGCAGTACTTC. As protein: CASSLVDDEQYF. This chain links TRBV7-6 with TRBJ2-7; D unclear. The CDR3 runs 12 residues. Trimming took off 1 base at V and 5 bases at J, with 6 bases between the two ends. Germline V gene lookup returns CDR1 SGHVS and CDR2 FNYEAQ.

This clonotype was counted a few times. The chain couples TRBV11-2 to TRBJ2-7; maybe TRBD2 (5 bases). CDR3 length: 14 residues. Trimming took off 4 bases at V and 4 bases at J, with 14 bases between the two ends. Germline V CDR1 and CDR2: SGHAT, FQNNGV. CDR3: CASSSASLGYEQYF. As DNA, the CDR3 is TGTGCCAGCAGCTCAGCTAGCCTGGGGTACGAGCAGTACTTC.

This clonotype was counted many times. The V call is TRBV15, the J call TRBJ2-7; tentative D call: TRBD2 (6 bases). The CDR3 is made up of 16 amino acids. CDR1 and CDR2 from the germline V gene are LNHNV and YYDKDF (reference sequence). V was cut by 4 bases and J by 3 bases, with 19 bases left in between. For the CDR3, the DNA is TGTGCCACCAGCAAAGGAGAGATGGGACTTCTCTACGAGCAGTACTTC. It specifies CATSKGEMGLLYEQYF. The full variable domain, its missing parts supplied by reference TRBV15 and TRBJ2-7, is DAMVIQNPRYQVTQFGKPVTLSCSQTLNHNVMYWYQQKSSQAPKLLFHYYDKDFNNEADTPDNFQSRRPNTSFCFLDIRSPGLGDTAMYLCATSKGEMGLLYEQYFGPGTRLTVT.

This clonotype was found many times. This sequence joins TRBV28 and TRBJ1-5; D uncertain. The CDR3 has 15 residues. V shed 8 bases and J shed 1 base, with 15 bases lying between them. The germline V gene encodes CDR1 MDHEN and CDR2 SYDVKM. CDR3 residues: CASRVPLGSNQPQHF. CDR3 DNA: TGTGCCAGCCGGGTACCTTTGGGCAGCAATCAGCCCCAGCATTTT.

This clonotype was counted a few times. This chain joins TRBV20-1 and TRBJ1-1; D might be TRBD1 (5 bases). The CDR3 length is 15 residues. The V end lost 6 bases, the J end lost 3 bases, and 20 bases lay between the germline ends. Germline CDR1 and CDR2: DFQATT and SNEGSKA (reference sequence). In nucleotides, the CDR3 is TGCAGTGCGTCGGGACCCCTCTGGGAGGACACTGAAGCTTTCTTT. Its translation is CSASGPLWEDTEAFF.

This clonotype was seen ten or more times. The chain recombines TRBV6-1 with TRBJ1-2, with TRBD1 as a possible D gene (5 bases). The CDR3 has 14 amino acids. Germline V gene lookup returns CDR1 MNHNS and CDR2 SASEGT. Trimming took off 5 bases at V and 3 bases at J, with 13 bases between the two ends. The CDR3 sequence: CASSRDGEYYGYTF. CDR3 coding DNA: TGTGCCAGCAGTCGGGACGGAGAGTACTATGGCTACACCTTC.

The chain uses TRBV24-1 and TRBJ1-6, with D hard to call. CDR1 KGHDR and CDR2 SFDVKD come from the germline V gene. V was cut by 12 bases and J by 7 bases, with 15 bases left in between. This CDR3 has 13 amino acids. The CDR3: CAAQMTGNSPLHF. The CDR3 DNA reads TGTGCCGCCCAAATGACGGGGAATTCACCCCTCCACTTT.

This clonotype was observed many times. The chain employs TRBV10-1 and TRBJ1-6, with D unresolved. Germline CDR1 and CDR2: WNHNN and SYGVQD (reference sequence). V was clipped by 3 bases and J by 7 bases, with 13 bases between them. The CDR3 totals 15 residues. The CDR3 DNA sequence: TGCGCCAGCAGTGATGACTCCGAAAGGAATTCACCCCTCCACTTT. Its translation is CASSDDSERNSPLHF.

This clonotype was observed at least ten times. The chain recombines TRBV4-1 with TRBJ2-1, with 10 positions matching TRBD2. V shed 1 base, J shed 0 bases, and the junction held 0 bases outside the gene matches. Germline lookup yields CDR1 MGHRA and CDR2 YSYEKL. CDR3 size: 16 residues. The CDR3 nucleotides are TGCGCCAGCAGCCAAGCTAGCGGGAGCTCCTACAATGAGCAGTTCTTC. Translation gives CASSQASGSSYNEQFF.

This clonotype has more than one count but fewer than ten. The chain couples TRBV27 to TRBJ1-4; possibly TRBD1 for D (5 bases). Germline CDR1 MNHEY, CDR2 SMNVEV (reference sequence). Trimming stripped 8 bases from V and 8 bases from J, with 15 bases between. The CDR3 has 13 residues. The CDR3 coding sequence is TGTGCCAGCTCGCCAGGGTGGGACGAAAAACTGTTTTTT. This codes for CASSPGWDEKLFF. The full variable domain, in which reference TRBV27 and TRBJ1-4 provide the parts outside the CDR3, is EAQVTQNPRYLITVTGKKLTVTCSQNMNHEYMSWYRQDPGLGLRQIYYSMNVEVTDKGDVPEGYKVSRKEKRNFPLILESPSPNQTSLYFCASSPGWDEKLFFGSGTQLSVL.

This clonotype was seen many times. The V gene is TRBV7-2, the J gene TRBJ2-1; D gene unclear. Germline V gene lookup returns CDR1 SGHTA and CDR2 FQGNSA. The CDR3 sequence is 15 residues long. Trimming removed 5 bases from V and 0 bases from J, with 11 bases in between. In DNA, the CDR3 is TGTGCCAGCAGCACAGCTCGAGACTCCTACAATGAGCAGTTCTTC. Its protein product is CASSTARDSYNEQFF.

This clonotype was recorded at least ten times. The chain has TRBV3-1 and TRBJ2-1; D could derive from TRBD1 or TRBD2 (5 bases each). V lost 1 base, J lost 10 bases, and 14 bases lay in between. Germline V gene data show CDR1 as LGHDT and CDR2 as YNNKEL (reference sequence). The CDR3 sequence is 14 residues long. The CDR3 region has the DNA TGTGCCAGCAGCCAAGCAGGGCCGAGGGCCGAGCAGTTCTTC. Translated: CASSQAGPRAEQFF.